One sample yielded the 21 T cell receptor beta chains listed below, sequenced in a study of T-cell reconstitution after alpha-beta-depleted transplantation in children (dated by TCRdb to 2016 to 2018). Receptor libraries were prepared by PCR. Reads for this sample came from an Illumina HiSeq 2500. TCR libraries were prepared with molecular barcoding, using unique molecular identifiers to normalize TCRbeta repertoire quantification. The public reads were run again by TCRdb, first through fastp at Q25 and then through MiXCR, and only productive beta chains were kept. When rows share a CDR3 protein, they turn into one entry using the most common DNA and genes. The sample yields about 400,000 distinct CDR3 sequences; about an eighth were counted once. 3.5% to 4.5% of the sample lies in the top ten. The source material was PBMCs, sampled from the stem cell graft. These receptors were collected from a human donor who donated a stem cell graft to a child with Fanconi anemia.

The V and J genes are TRBV5-4 and TRBJ2-1; TRBD2 aligns across 8 bases. V shed 3 bases and J 5 bases; nucleotides not matched to a gene: 4. The germline V gene encodes CDR1 SGHNT and CDR2 YYREEE (reference sequence). The CDR3 contains 14 residues. CDR3 residues: CASSSSGGHNEQFF. The DNA of the CDR3 is TGTGCCAGCAGCTCGTCGGGGGGGCACAATGAGCAGTTCTTC.

This chain links TRBV20-1 with TRBJ1-1, with 7 positions matching TRBD1. Germline V gives CDR1 DFQATT, CDR2 SNEGSKA (reference sequence). This CDR3 has 13 residues. The CDR3 loop is CKFQQGTQTEAFF. The CDR3, as DNA: TGCAAGTTCCAACAGGGGACCCAAACTGAAGCTTTCTTT.

This clonotype came up many times. The J gene is TRBJ2-1, the V gene TRBV6-2 or TRBV6-3; 9 bases agree with TRBD1. CDR3 size: 15 residues. Germline loops: CDR1 MNHEY, CDR2 SVGEGT. V was clipped by 5 bases and J by 5 bases; unmatched bases: 7. The CDR3, as DNA: TGTGCCAGCAGTCCGTTGGGACAGGGCGACAATGAGCAGTTCTTC. As protein: CASSPLGQGDNEQFF.

This clonotype was observed a few times. The rearrangement uses TRBV6-6 and TRBJ2-3; 7 bases align to TRBD2. The J segment lost 5 bases and the V segment lost 9 bases, leaving 8 bases of the junction unmatched. Germline V gene sequence: CDR1 MNHNY, CDR2 SVGAGI (reference sequence). The CDR3 extends over 13 amino acids. The CDR3 loop reads CASTGGGKDTQYF. DNA of the CDR3: TGTGCCAGTACGGGGGGAGGGAAAGATACGCAGTATTTT.

The rearrangement joins TRBV7-8 to TRBJ1-3; D not certain. Germline V CDR1 and CDR2: SGHVS, FQNEAQ. This CDR3 is built from 16 residues. The V end was cut by 2 bases, the J end by 0 bases, with 11 bases between. CDR3 nucleotides: TGTGCCAGCAGCTTAATGGCCCTTGGCTCTGGAAACACCATATATTTT. Protein sequence: CASSLMALGSGNTIYF.

The V and J genes are TRBV2 and TRBJ1-1; D not certain. The CDR3 spans 14 residues. V shed 3 bases and J shed 5 bases, with 13 bases lying between them. From germline, CDR1 is SNHLY and CDR2 FYNNEI. CDR3 loop: CASSEWALQTEAFF. CDR3 in DNA: TGTGCCAGCAGTGAGTGGGCCCTCCAAACTGAAGCTTTCTTT.

The genes are TRBV20-1 and TRBJ2-7; 9 bases are shared with TRBD1. The CDR3 is 15 amino acids. The trim removed 3 bases at V and 2 bases at J, leaving 8 bases unmatched. In germline, CDR1 is DFQATT, CDR2 SNEGSKA (reference sequence). CDR3 nucleotides: TGCAGTGCTAGCGCCGGGACAGGGACGACCTACGAGCAGTACTTC. Its translation is CSASAGTGTTYEQYF.

V usage is TRBV4-2 and J usage is TRBJ1-3; D call uncertain. Germline lookup yields CDR1 LGHNA and CDR2 YNFKEQ. Trimming left V 3 bases short and J 0 bases short, with 9 bases between. This CDR3 spans 15 amino acids. Written as DNA, the CDR3 is TGTGCCAGCAGCCAGGCCGATCCCTCTGGAAACACCATATATTTT. This codes for CASSQADPSGNTIYF.

This clonotype appeared many times. This chain links TRBV29-1 with TRBJ2-2; 7 bases align to TRBD2. The CDR3 is 13 amino acids. Germline values: CDR1 SQVTM, CDR2 ANQGSEA. V shed 6 bases and J 0 bases; nucleotides not matched to a gene: 1. The CDR3 nucleotides read TGCAGCGTCGGGGGGACGAACACCGGGGAGCTGTTTTTT. It is translated as CSVGGTNTGELFF.

This clonotype has a handful of counts. The chain carries TRBV4-3 and TRBJ2-5; 9 positions agree with TRBD2. Germline V CDR1 and CDR2: LGHNA, YSLEER. This CDR3 has 16 amino acids. J was trimmed by 3 bases and V by 5 bases; bases with no gene match: 10. In DNA, the CDR3 is TGCGCCAGCAGCACAAATCTAGCGGGGAGGGAAGAGACCCAGTACTTC. It specifies CASSTNLAGREETQYF.

This clonotype appeared a few times. The chain has TRBV19 and TRBJ2-1, with D perhaps TRBD2 (6 bases). The CDR3 is 14 residues long. Germline V CDR1 and CDR2: LNHDA, SQIVND (reference sequence). Trimming left V 11 bases short and J 2 bases short, with 16 bases between. CDR3 coding DNA: TGTGCCCCATACGCCGCGGGGCCCTACAATGAGCAGTTCTTC. It specifies CAPYAAGPYNEQFF.

This clonotype has a count of ten or more. A read error may account for a junction end that differs from germline. V and J are TRBV7-7 and TRBJ2-2; D unclear. Germline loops: CDR1 SSHAT, CDR2 FNYEAQ (reference sequence). The CDR3 extends over 13 amino acids. CDR3 in amino acids: CASSSDKGGELFF. CDR3 nucleotide sequence: TGTGCTAGCAGCTCCGATAAGGGCGGGGAGCTGTTTTTT.

The CDR3 reads CASSALGVGPLPHTF. CDR3 nucleotide sequence: TGTGCCAGCAGCGCACTTGGGGTAGGCCCTCTCCCCCACACCTTC. The chain recombines TRBV11-1 with TRBJ1-2; D unclear. Germline assignment: CDR1 SGHAT and CDR2 FQDESV (reference sequence). The CDR3 is made up of 15 amino acids. The V gene lost 5 bases and the J gene lost 12 bases, with 25 bases spanning the gap.

The chain employs TRBV12-3 or TRBV12-4 and TRBJ1-1; no definite D call. Trimming took off 5 bases at V and 4 bases at J, with 8 bases between the two ends. There are 12 residues in the CDR3. The CDR3 DNA follows: TGTGCCAGCAGTCTTCACTCCACTGAAGCTTTCTTT. Amino acid sequence: CASSLHSTEAFF.

The rearrangement links TRBV5-1 to TRBJ2-3, with 13 positions matching TRBD2. With 4 bases clipped from V and 3 bases from J, the junction kept 14 bases outside the gene matches. The CDR3 runs to 19 residues. Per the germline V gene, CDR1 is SGHRS and CDR2 is YFSETQ. The CDR3 DNA is TGCGCCAGCAGCGTTAATTTCGGACTAGCGGGGGAGGTTACAGATACGCAGTATTTT. Translating it yields CASSVNFGLAGEVTDTQYF.

In this sample, this clonotype turned up a few times. V and J are TRBV7-2 and TRBJ1-5, with a possible D match to TRBD1 (5 bases). Between the trimmed V and J ends, which lost 2 bases and 8 bases, there was a span of 13 bases. The CDR3 contains 14 residues. Germline assignment: CDR1 SGHTA and CDR2 FQGNSA. In DNA form, the CDR3 reads TGTGCCAGCAGCTTAAGGAGGGGCGGGGAGCCCCAGCATTTT. Protein: CASSLRRGGEPQHF. Combining the CDR3 with reference TRBV7-2 and TRBJ1-5 gives the whole variable domain GAGVSQSPSNKVTEKGKDVELRCDPISGHTALYWYRQSLGQGLEFLIYFQGNSAPDKSGLPSDRFSAERTGGSVSTLTIQRTQQEDSAVYLCASSLRRGGEPQHFGDGTRLSIL.

V is TRBV6-4 and J is TRBJ2-3, with 7 bases matching TRBD1. Germline V gene data show CDR1 as MRHNA and CDR2 as SNTAGT. Trimming at V came to 2 bases and at J to 0 bases, leaving 2 bases not matched to a gene. The CDR3 covers 15 residues. DNA of the CDR3: TGTGCCAGCAGTGACCGGACAGGTAGCACAGATACGCAGTATTTT. Translated: CASSDRTGSTDTQYF.

The rearrangement links TRBV30 to TRBJ2-7; the match to TRBD2 covers 15 bases. This CDR3 comprises 15 residues. Trimming at V came to 4 bases and at J to 4 bases, leaving 5 bases not matched to a gene. Germline V lookup: CDR1 GTSNPN, CDR2 SVGIG (reference sequence). CDR3 coding DNA: TGTGCCTGGAAGGTTGGGACTAGCGGGGGGTACGAGCAGTACTTC. Amino acid sequence: CAWKVGTSGGYEQYF.

The gene calls are TRBV5-1 and TRBJ2-1, with 11 nucleotides matching TRBD2. The germline CDR1 and CDR2 sequences are SGHRS and YFSETQ. The CDR3 is made up of 15 amino acids. V was clipped by 4 bases and J by 10 bases; unmatched bases: 10. The CDR3 DNA sequence: TGCGCCAGCAGCCCGGGACTAGCGGATCAAGGCGAGCAGTTCTTC. Translated: CASSPGLADQGEQFF. The whole variable domain, remainder taken from reference TRBV5-1 and TRBJ2-1, is KAGVTQTPRYLIKTRGQQVTLSCSPISGHRSVSWYQQTPGQGLQFLFEYFSETQRNKGNFPGRFSGRQFSNSRSEMNVSTLELGDSALYLCASSPGLADQGEQFFGPGTRLTVL.

This clonotype has at least ten counts. The genes are TRBV12-3 or TRBV12-4 and TRBJ1-5, with D possibly TRBD1 on 6 matching bases. CDR3 length: 14 residues. Trimming stripped 7 bases from V and 6 bases from J, with 16 bases between. The CDR3 region has the DNA TGTGCCAGCACCTCACAGGGTGGCATTCAGCCCCAGCATTTT. Its translation: CASTSQGGIQPQHF.

The chain couples TRBV27 to TRBJ2-3; D might be TRBD1 (6 bases). The CDR3 length is 12 residues. Germline CDR1 MNHEY, CDR2 SMNVEV (reference sequence). The V end lost 3 bases, the J end lost 13 bases, and 14 bases lay between the germline ends. The CDR3 protein is CASSFLDGTKYF. The CDR3 DNA reads TGTGCCAGCAGTTTCTTGGACGGGACAAAGTATTTT.